Below, one TCR beta chain is given with its context. Its antigen is undetermined. Per the germline V gene, CDR1 is SGHTA and CDR2 is FQGTGA. The CDR3 length is 14 residues. The J segment lost 3 bases and the V segment lost 2 bases, leaving 4 bases of the junction unmatched. This sample stems from a study of cytomegalovirus exposure and HLA in healthy donors. PCR amplification relied on 60 Vbeta primers (plus 13 Jbeta primers). Data came from immunoSEQ multiplex PCR; TCRdb stores just in-frame clones and leaves some out. The table includes roughly 180,000 clones, around four fifths detected once. Study-level findings and limits: Later work showed greater clonal expansion in HLA-associated TCR beta chains than in equally common others.

This clonotype was sampled from a woman in her 30s in good health and CMV-seronegative. The sequenced material came from PBMCs. This chain uses TRBV7-3 with TRBJ2-7; 7 nucleotides agree with TRBD2. CDR3 sequence (DNA): TGTGCCAGCAGCTTATCGGGGGGATACTACGAGCAGTACTTC. Translating it yields CASSLSGGYYEQYF.